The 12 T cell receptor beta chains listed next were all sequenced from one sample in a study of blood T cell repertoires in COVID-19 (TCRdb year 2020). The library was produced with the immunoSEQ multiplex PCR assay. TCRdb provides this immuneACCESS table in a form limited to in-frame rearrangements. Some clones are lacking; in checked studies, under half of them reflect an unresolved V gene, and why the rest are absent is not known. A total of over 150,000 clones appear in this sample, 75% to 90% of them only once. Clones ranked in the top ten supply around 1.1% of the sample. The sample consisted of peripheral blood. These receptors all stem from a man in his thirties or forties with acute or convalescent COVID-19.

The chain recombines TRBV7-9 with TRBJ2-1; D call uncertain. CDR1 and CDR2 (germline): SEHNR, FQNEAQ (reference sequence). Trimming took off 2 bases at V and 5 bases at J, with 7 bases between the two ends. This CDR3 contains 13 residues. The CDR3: CASSLSVHNEQFF. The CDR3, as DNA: TGTGCCAGCAGCTTATCAGTTCACAATGAGCAGTTCTTC.

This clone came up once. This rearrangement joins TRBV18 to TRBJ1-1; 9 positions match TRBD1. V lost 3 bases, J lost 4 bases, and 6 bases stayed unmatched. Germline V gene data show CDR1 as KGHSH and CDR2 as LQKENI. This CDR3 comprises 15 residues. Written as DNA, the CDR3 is TGTGCCAGCTCACCCCCGGGACAGGGTACCACTGAAGCTTTCTTT. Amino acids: CASSPPGQGTTEAFF.

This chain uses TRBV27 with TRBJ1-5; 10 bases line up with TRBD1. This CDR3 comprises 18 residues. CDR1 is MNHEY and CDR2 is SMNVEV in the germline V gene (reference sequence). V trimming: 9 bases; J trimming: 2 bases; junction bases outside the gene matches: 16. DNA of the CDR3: TGTGCCAGTCCGAACCCGGGACAGGGGATGTCGGGCAATCAGCCCCAGCATTTT. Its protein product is CASPNPGQGMSGNQPQHF.

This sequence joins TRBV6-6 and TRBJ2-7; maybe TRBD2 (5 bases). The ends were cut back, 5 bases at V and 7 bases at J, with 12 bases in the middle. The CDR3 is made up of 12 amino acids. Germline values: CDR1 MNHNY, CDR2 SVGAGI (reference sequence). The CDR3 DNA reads TGTGCCAGCAGTGCCTACTGGAGGGAGCAGTACTTC. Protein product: CASSAYWREQYF.

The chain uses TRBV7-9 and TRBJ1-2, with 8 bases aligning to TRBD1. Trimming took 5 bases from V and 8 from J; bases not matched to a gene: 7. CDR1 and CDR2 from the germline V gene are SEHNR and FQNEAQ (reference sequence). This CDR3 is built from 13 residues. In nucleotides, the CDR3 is TGTGCCAGCAGCAAGGACAGGGCTGGAGGCTACACCTTC. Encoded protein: CASSKDRAGGYTF.

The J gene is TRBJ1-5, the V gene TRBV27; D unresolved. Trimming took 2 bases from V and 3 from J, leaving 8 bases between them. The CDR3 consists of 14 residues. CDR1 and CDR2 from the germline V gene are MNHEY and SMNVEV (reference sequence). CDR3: CASSLTVHNQPQHF. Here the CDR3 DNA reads TGTGCCAGCAGTTTAACAGTCCACAATCAGCCCCAGCATTTT.

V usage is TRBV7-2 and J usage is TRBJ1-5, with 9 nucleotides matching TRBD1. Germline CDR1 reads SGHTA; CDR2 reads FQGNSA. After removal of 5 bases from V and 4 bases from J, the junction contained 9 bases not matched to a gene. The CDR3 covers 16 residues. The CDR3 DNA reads TGTGCCAGCAGCCCCCGACCGGGACAGGGAAATCAGCCCCAGCATTTT. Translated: CASSPRPGQGNQPQHF.

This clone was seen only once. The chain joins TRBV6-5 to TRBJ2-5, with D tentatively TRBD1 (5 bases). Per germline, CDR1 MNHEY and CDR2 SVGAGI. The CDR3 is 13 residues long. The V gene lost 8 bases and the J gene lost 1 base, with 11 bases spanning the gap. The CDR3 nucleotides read TGTGCCAGCCGTCGACAGACCCAAGAGACCCAGTACTTC. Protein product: CASRRQTQETQYF.

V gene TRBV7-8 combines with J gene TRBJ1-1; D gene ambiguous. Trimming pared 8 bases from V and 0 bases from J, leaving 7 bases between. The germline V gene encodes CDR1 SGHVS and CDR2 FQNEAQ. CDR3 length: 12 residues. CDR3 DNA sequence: TGTGCCAGCTGGCTGATGAACACTGAAGCTTTCTTT. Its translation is CASWLMNTEAFF.

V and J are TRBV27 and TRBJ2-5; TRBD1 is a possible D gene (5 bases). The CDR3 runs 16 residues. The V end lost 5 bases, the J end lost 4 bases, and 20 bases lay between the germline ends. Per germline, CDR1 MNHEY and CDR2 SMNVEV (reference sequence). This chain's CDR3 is CASSPRPGRVGETQYF. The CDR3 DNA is TGTGCCAGCAGTCCTAGGCCGGGCAGGGTAGGAGAGACCCAGTACTTC.

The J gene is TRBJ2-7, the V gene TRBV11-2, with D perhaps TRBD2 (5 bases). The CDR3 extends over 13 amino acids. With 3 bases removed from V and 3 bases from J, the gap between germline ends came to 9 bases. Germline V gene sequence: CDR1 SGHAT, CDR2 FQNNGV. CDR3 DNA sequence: TGTGCCAGCAGCTTGGGAGCGGTCTACGAGCAGTACTTC. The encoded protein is CASSLGAVYEQYF.

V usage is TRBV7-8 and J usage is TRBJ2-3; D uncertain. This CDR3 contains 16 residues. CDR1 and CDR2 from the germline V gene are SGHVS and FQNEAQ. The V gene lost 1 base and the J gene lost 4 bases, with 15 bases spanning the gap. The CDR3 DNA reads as TGTGCCAGCAGCTTAGTGGCCCCTCAGCGCCCAGATACGCAGTATTTT. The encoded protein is CASSLVAPQRPDTQYF.